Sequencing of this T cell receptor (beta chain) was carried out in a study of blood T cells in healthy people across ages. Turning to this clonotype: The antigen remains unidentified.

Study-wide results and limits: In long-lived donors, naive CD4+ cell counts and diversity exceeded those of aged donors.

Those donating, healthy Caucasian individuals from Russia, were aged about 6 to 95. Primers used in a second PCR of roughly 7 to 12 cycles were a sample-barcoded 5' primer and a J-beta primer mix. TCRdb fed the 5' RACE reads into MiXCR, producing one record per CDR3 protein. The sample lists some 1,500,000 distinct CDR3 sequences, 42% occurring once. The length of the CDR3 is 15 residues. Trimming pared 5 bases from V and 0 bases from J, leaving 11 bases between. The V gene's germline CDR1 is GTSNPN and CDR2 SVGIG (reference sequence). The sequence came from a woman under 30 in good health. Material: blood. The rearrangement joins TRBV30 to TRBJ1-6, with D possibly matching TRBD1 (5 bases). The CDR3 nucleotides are TGTGCCTGGGGCAGACAGCTCTCCTATAATTCACCCCTCCACTTT. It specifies CAWGRQLSYNSPLHF. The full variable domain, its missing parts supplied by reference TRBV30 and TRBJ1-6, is SQTIHQWPATLVQPVGSPLSLECTVEGTSNPNLYWYRQAAGRGLQLLFYSVGIGQISSEVPQNLSASRPQDRQFILSSKKLLLSDSGFYLCAWGRQLSYNSPLHFGNGTRLTVT.